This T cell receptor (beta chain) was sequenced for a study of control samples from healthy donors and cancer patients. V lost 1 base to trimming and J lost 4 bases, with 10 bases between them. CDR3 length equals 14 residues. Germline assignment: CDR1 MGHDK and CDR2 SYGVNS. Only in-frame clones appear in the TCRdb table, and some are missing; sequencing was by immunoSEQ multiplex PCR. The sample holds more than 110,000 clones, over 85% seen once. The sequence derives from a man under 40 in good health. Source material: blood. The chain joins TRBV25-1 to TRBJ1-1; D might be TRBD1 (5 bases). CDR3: CASSEWGNPTEAFF. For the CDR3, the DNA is TGTGCCAGCAGTGAATGGGGCAACCCCACTGAAGCTTTCTTT.